The 26 T cell receptor beta chains reported below all come from one sample, sequenced in a study of T-cell memory formation after mild COVID-19. One entry per CDR3 protein results from TCRdb running MiXCR on the 5' RACE reads. The table records around 320,000 distinct CDR3 sequences, 19% of them present only once. The sequenced sample consisted of PBMCs or a T cell subset sorted from them (not recorded which). The receptor source for this set is a man younger than 35 who had mild COVID-19 (a few samples of this study predate the infection). Cell type and time point are not known.

This clonotype occurred once. The chain carries TRBV6-1 and TRBJ2-2; 10 bases are a match to TRBD1. V was clipped by 4 bases and J by 4 bases; unmatched bases: 6. Germline CDR1 is MNHNS and CDR2 is SASEGT. The CDR3 is 16 amino acids. CDR3 loop: CASSVPRTGGTGELFF. Here the CDR3 DNA reads TGTGCCAGCAGTGTACCCAGGACAGGGGGCACCGGGGAGCTGTTTTTT.

V is TRBV18 and J is TRBJ1-2; D may be TRBD1 (5 bases). Germline assignment: CDR1 KGHSH and CDR2 LQKENI. This CDR3 spans 14 amino acids. Trimming stripped 3 bases from V and 5 bases from J, with 13 bases between. The CDR3 spells CASSPTGTAYGYTF. The DNA of the CDR3 is TGTGCCAGCTCACCGACCGGGACGGCTTATGGCTACACCTTC.

The chain carries TRBV12-3 or TRBV12-4 and TRBJ1-2, with D unclear. The V end lost 3 bases, the J end lost 7 bases, and 12 bases lay between the germline ends. The CDR3 sequence is 13 residues long. Written as DNA, the CDR3 is TGTGCCAGCAGTTTGCCCCGGTTTTTTGGCTACACCTTC. It encodes CASSLPRFFGYTF.

This clonotype turned up a few times. This chain links TRBV9 with TRBJ1-2, with 10 nucleotides matching TRBD1. Germline V gives CDR1 SGDLS, CDR2 YYNGEE. J was trimmed by 0 bases and V by 4 bases; bases with no gene match: 3. This CDR3 comprises 15 residues. The CDR3 DNA reads as TGTGCCAGCAGCCCAGGACAGGGGGCTAACTATGGCTACACCTTC. This gives the protein CASSPGQGANYGYTF.

There are a few counts of this clonotype. This chain links TRBV27 with TRBJ1-6; D gene unclear. Trimming removed 3 bases from V and 8 bases from J, with 8 bases in between. Germline values: CDR1 MNHEY, CDR2 SMNVEV (reference sequence). The CDR3 has 13 residues. CDR3: CASSFTMDSPLHF. CDR3 coding DNA: TGTGCCAGCAGTTTTACGATGGATTCACCCCTCCACTTT.

The chain uses TRBV24-1 and TRBJ2-1; D may be TRBD1 (6 bases). Per the germline V gene, CDR1 is KGHDR and CDR2 is SFDVKD. This CDR3 is 14 amino acids long. Trimming stripped 3 bases from V and 5 bases from J, with 10 bases between. In nucleotides, the CDR3 is TGTGCCACCAGTGATCCGGGACACCACAATGAGCAGTTCTTC. As protein: CATSDPGHHNEQFF.

This clonotype was detected a few times. The chain links TRBV13 to TRBJ2-4; weak D call: TRBD2 (5 bases). The germline gives CDR1 PRHDT, CDR2 FYEKMQ (reference sequence). This CDR3 is 17 amino acids long. The V end was cut by 0 bases, the J end by 8 bases, with 20 bases between. In nucleotides, the CDR3 is TGTGCCAGCAGCTTAGGCCATGGACTGCCGGAAAAGTACATTCAGTACTTC. It translates to CASSLGHGLPEKYIQYF.

This clonotype was seen ten or more times. The CDR3 nucleotides read TGTGCCAGCTCTTCCCAAGGAGGGACAGCGTACGTC. Amino acids: CASSSQGGTAYV. The chain employs TRBV18 and TRBJ2-7; D might be TRBD1 (7 bases). Per germline, CDR1 KGHSH and CDR2 LQKENI. Trimming cost V 6 bases and J 12 bases, with 18 bases left between them. This CDR3 is 12 amino acids long.

The gene calls are TRBV12-3 or TRBV12-4 and TRBJ2-3; possibly TRBD2 for D (6 bases). The V and J ends lost 10 bases and 7 bases respectively, with 21 bases between them. The CDR3 has 14 amino acids. The chain's CDR3 is CAIHPGLGVHTQYF. The CDR3 DNA follows: TGTGCCATCCACCCGGGACTGGGGGTACATACGCAGTATTTT.

This chain connects TRBV7-2 to TRBJ1-5; a weak D match, TRBD1 (5 bases). The CDR3 runs 13 residues. V gave up 3 bases and J gave up 5 bases, with 8 bases separating them. The V gene's germline CDR1 is SGHTA and CDR2 FQGNSA. CDR3 nucleotide sequence: TGTGCCAGCAGCTTGGGGGTCGATCAGCCCCAGCATTTT. Its protein is CASSLGVDQPQHF.

This clonotype was seen at least ten times. In DNA, the CDR3 is TGCGCCAGCAGCTTGGTTGGATTGGGGTCCGCAGATACGCAGTATTTT. Translating gives CASSLVGLGSADTQYF. V and J are TRBV5-1 and TRBJ2-3; D not resolved. This CDR3 contains 16 residues. In germline, CDR1 is SGHRS, CDR2 YFSETQ. V dropped 0 bases and J dropped 4 bases, with 15 bases sitting between them.

V and J are TRBV6-5 and TRBJ2-3, with D possibly being TRBD1 or TRBD2 (5 bases each). The CDR3 has 15 residues. CDR1 MNHEY and CDR2 SVGAGI come from the germline V gene. V was clipped by 1 base and J by 6 bases, with 14 bases between them. The CDR3 DNA is TGTGCCAGCAGTTACTATTCTGGGGGTCGGGATACGCAGTATTTT. Its translation: CASSYYSGGRDTQYF.

This rearrangement joins TRBV7-9 to TRBJ1-6; the D is unclear. Trimming took off 3 bases at V and 4 bases at J, with 7 bases between the two ends. Per the germline V gene, CDR1 is SEHNR and CDR2 is FQNEAQ (reference sequence). The CDR3 totals 14 residues. CDR3 residues: CASSLKHYNSPLHF. The CDR3 bases are TGTGCCAGCAGCTTGAAACATTATAATTCACCCCTCCACTTT.

This clonotype was observed at least ten times. The CDR3 loop is CASKQDSANTGELFF. CDR3 sequence (DNA): TGCGCCAGCAAACAAGACTCGGCGAACACCGGGGAGCTGTTTTTT. V is TRBV5-1 and J is TRBJ2-2; D gene ambiguous. The CDR3 is made up of 15 amino acids. Germline V CDR1 and CDR2: SGHRS, YFSETQ. V was pared by 6 bases and J by 0 bases, with 12 bases between.

The rearrangement joins TRBV4-1 to TRBJ1-5; the match to TRBD1 covers 8 bases. The CDR3 runs 17 residues. Germline lookup yields CDR1 MGHRA and CDR2 YSYEKL. V gave up 2 bases and J gave up 0 bases; unmatched junction bases: 6. The CDR3 region has the DNA TGCGCCAGCAGCCAAAAATCGACAGGGGTTAGCAATCAGCCCCAGCATTTT. Amino acids: CASSQKSTGVSNQPQHF.

For this clonotype: A read error may account for a junction end that differs from germline. The chain couples TRBV7-9 to TRBJ2-3; TRBD2 aligns across 10 bases. Germline V CDR1 and CDR2: SEHNR, FQNEAQ (reference sequence). The CDR3 consists of 15 residues. In DNA form, the CDR3 reads TGTGCCAGCAGCCTAGCGGGGGAGGGCACAGATACGCAGTATTTT. It yields the protein CASSLAGEGTDTQYF.

This rearrangement joins TRBV2 to TRBJ2-5; D gene unclear. Trimming left V 1 base short and J 14 bases short, with 14 bases between. The CDR3 totals 12 residues. Germline CDR1 reads SNHLY; CDR2 reads FYNNEI. CDR3 DNA: TGTGCCAGCAGTGAAGTGCCCCACCGATCCTACTTC. Translated: CASSEVPHRSYF.

The chain uses TRBV5-6 and TRBJ2-7; 7 bases map to TRBD1. CDR1 and CDR2 (germline): SGHDT, YYEEEE. This CDR3 has 14 residues. Germline trimming cut 4 bases from V and 2 bases from J; bases unmatched to any gene: 6. CDR3 in amino acids: CASSGHRGPYEQYF. CDR3 nucleotides: TGTGCCAGCAGCGGACACAGGGGACCCTACGAGCAGTACTTC. Filled out from reference TRBV5-6 and TRBJ2-7, the complete variable domain reads DAGVTQSPTHLIKTRGQQVTLRCSPKSGHDTVSWYQQALGQGPQFIFQYYEEEERQRGNFPDRFSGHQFPNYSSELNVNALLLGDSALYLCASSGHRGPYEQYFGPGTRLTVT.

The rearrangement links TRBV6-5 to TRBJ2-3; 8 bases align to TRBD2. This CDR3 has 14 residues. Germline V lookup: CDR1 MNHEY, CDR2 SVGAGI. J lost 6 bases, V lost 4 bases, and 6 bases had no gene match. The CDR3 nucleotides are TGTGCCAGCAGTTCCCGGTTAGCGGGGGATACGCAGTATTTT. This sequence encodes CASSSRLAGDTQYF.

The CDR3 DNA follows: TGTGCCAGCAGCGGAAACTCCTACAATGAGCAGTTCTTC. The encoded protein is CASSGNSYNEQFF. The chain carries TRBV7-2 and TRBJ2-1; D gene uncertain. This CDR3 region has 13 residues. Per germline, CDR1 SGHTA and CDR2 FQGNSA. The V gene lost 5 bases and the J gene lost 0 bases, with 5 bases spanning the gap.

This clonotype showed up many times. V is TRBV4-3 and J is TRBJ2-2, with TRBD2 matching 9 bases. Looked up from germline, CDR1 is LGHNA and CDR2 is YSLEER. The CDR3 runs 20 residues. V gave up 0 bases and J gave up 5 bases; unmatched junction bases: 16. CDR3 in DNA: TGCGCCAGCAGCCAAGAAAGGGGACGGTCGGGACTAGCAGTTACCGGGGAGCTGTTTTTT. It specifies CASSQERGRSGLAVTGELFF.

This clonotype was picked up a small number of times. The chain recombines TRBV20-1 with TRBJ2-5; no clear D gene. Trimming stripped 4 bases from V and 4 bases from J, with 13 bases between. CDR3 size: 13 residues. The germline V gene has CDR1 DFQATT and CDR2 SNEGSKA (reference sequence). CDR3 nucleotide sequence: TGCAGTGCTATATTGATAGGCCCAGAGACCCAGTACTTC. It translates to CSAILIGPETQYF.

This clonotype was picked up a small number of times. The CDR3 nucleotides read TGTGCCAGCAGGAAACAGGACTTATACGTACTAAGTTACACCTTC. Its translation: CASRKQDLYVLSYTF. The J gene is TRBJ1-2, the V gene TRBV5-6; a possible D gene is TRBD1 (5 bases). The CDR3 contains 15 residues. V was clipped by 5 bases and J by 11 bases, with 25 bases between them. CDR1 and CDR2 from the germline V gene are SGHDT and YYEEEE.

This chain uses TRBV6-5 with TRBJ2-3, with TRBD2 matching 7 bases. The trim removed 5 bases at V and 4 bases at J, leaving 3 bases unmatched. The CDR3 contains 13 residues. Germline lookup yields CDR1 MNHEY and CDR2 SVGAGI. CDR3 amino acids: CASSPLAPDTQYF. The DNA for the CDR3 is TGTGCCAGCAGTCCACTAGCGCCAGATACGCAGTATTTT.

This sequence joins TRBV29-1 and TRBJ2-7; D gene ambiguous. There are 13 residues in the CDR3. Deletions cut 1 base from V and 0 bases from J, with 7 bases between. Germline lookup yields CDR1 SQVTM and CDR2 ANQGSEA. CDR3 bases: TGCAGCGTTGAAGGGTCACCCTCCTACGAGCAGTACTTC. Encoded protein: CSVEGSPSYEQYF.

V and J are TRBV5-1 and TRBJ1-1, with TRBD1 matching over 9 bases. Trimming removed 7 bases from V and 1 base from J; junction bases left unmatched: 5. The CDR3 has 14 amino acids. Germline lookup yields CDR1 SGHRS and CDR2 YFSETQ. This chain's CDR3 is CASRDRVENTEAFF. The CDR3 DNA reads TGCGCCAGCCGGGACAGGGTAGAGAACACTGAAGCTTTCTTT.